This TCR beta chain was obtained from a study of blood T cell repertoires in COVID-19. Across the study: T cells, B-cell-depleted T cells, or PBMCs supplied cDNA or gDNA.

Using immunoSEQ multiplex PCR, the repertoire was profiled, and TCRdb retains in-frame clones only, with some absent. The sample holds approximately 250,000 clones, around 86% seen once. Germline V gives CDR1 MNHEY, CDR2 SVGAGI. Trimming left V 6 bases short and J 9 bases short, with 12 bases between. This CDR3 is built from 13 residues. Sequencing was carried out using peripheral blood. The chain carries TRBV6-5 and TRBJ1-6; D is uncertain. The source is a woman in her sixties or seventies with COVID-19, enrolled during active disease. CDR3 sequence: CASRRVVSSPLHF. In DNA form, the CDR3 reads TGTGCCAGCAGGAGGGTCGTCAGTTCACCCCTCCACTTT.